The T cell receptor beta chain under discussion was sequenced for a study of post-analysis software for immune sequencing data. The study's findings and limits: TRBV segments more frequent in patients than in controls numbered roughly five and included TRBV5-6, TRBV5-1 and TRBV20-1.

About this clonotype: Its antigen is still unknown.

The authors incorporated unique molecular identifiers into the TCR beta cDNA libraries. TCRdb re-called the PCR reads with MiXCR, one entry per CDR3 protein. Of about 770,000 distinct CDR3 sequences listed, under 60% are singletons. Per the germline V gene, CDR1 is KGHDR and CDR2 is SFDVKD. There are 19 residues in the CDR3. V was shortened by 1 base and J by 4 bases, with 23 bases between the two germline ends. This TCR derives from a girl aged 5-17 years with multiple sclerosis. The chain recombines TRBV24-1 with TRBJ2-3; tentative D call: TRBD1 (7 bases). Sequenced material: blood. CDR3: CATSDLGPGGSVRADTQYF. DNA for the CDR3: TGTGCCACCAGTGATTTAGGCCCAGGGGGGAGCGTTCGCGCAGATACGCAGTATTTT.